A selection of T cell receptor beta chains follows, all from one sample in a study of cytomegalovirus exposure and HLA in healthy donors. Generated by immunoSEQ multiplex PCR, the TCRdb table keeps only in-frame clones and is missing some. The table has 100,000 to 150,000 clones, about two thirds seen once. Material for sequencing was PBMCs. The receptors derive from a man aged 60-69 years in good health and CMV-seropositive. Each CDR3 is given with its conserved first and last residue. A D gene is named only where the DNA matches it firmly. Not all rows give a size; the values are once, few, many and, for expanded clones, a class.

>TRBD2|TRBJ2-7|TRBV4-2|NA
CASSQDASGGAEGSYEQYF
TGTGCCAGCAGCCAAGATGCTAGCGGGGGGGCCGAGGGCTCCTACGAGCAGTACTTC
>TRBD2|TRBJ2-3|TRBV6-6|few
CASSNLAVGDTQYF
TGTGCCAGCAGTAACCTAGCGGTTGGAGATACGCAGTATTTT
>TRBD1|TRBJ1-1|TRBV6-4|NA
CASSSDRGTEAFF
TGTGCCAGCAGTTCCGACAGGGGAACTGAAGCTTTCTTT
>TRBD1|TRBJ1-1|TRBV18|NA
CASSPRDRANTEAFF
TGTGCCAGCTCACCACGGGACAGGGCGAACACTGAAGCTTTCTTT
>TRBD2|TRBJ2-3|TRBV28|few
CASSMHFGGDTQYF
TGTGCCAGCAGTATGCACTTCGGGGGGGATACGCAGTATTTT
>TRBD2|TRBJ2-3|TRBV9|few
CASSFSGGTDTQYF
TGTGCCAGCAGCTTTAGCGGGGGCACAGATACGCAGTATTTT
>TRBD1|TRBJ1-1|TRBV28|NA
CASSAASYWDRSNTEAFF
TGTGCCAGCAGTGCAGCTTCATACTGGGACAGATCGAACACTGAAGCTTTCTTT
>NA|TRBJ1-3|TRBV5-4|NA
CASSSKVSGNTIYF
TGTGCCAGCAGCTCAAAAGTCAGTGGAAACACCATATATTTT
>NA|TRBJ1-6|TRBV27|once
CASSFAGNSPLHF
TGTGCCAGCAGTTTTGCGGGAAATTCACCCCTCCACTTT
>NA|TRBJ1-1|TRBV7-2|NA
CASSFSSRMNTEAFF
TGTGCCAGCAGCTTTAGCAGTAGGATGAACACTGAAGCTTTCTTT
>TRBD1|TRBJ1-3|TRBV5-1|few
CASSTGGTGNTIYF
TGCGCCAGCAGTACAGGGGGCACTGGAAACACCATATATTTT
>NA|TRBJ1-1|TRBV2|NA
CASSGGWGDTEAFF
TGTGCCAGCAGTGGAGGCTGGGGGGACACTGAAGCTTTCTTT
>NA|TRBJ2-7|TRBV29-1|once
CSVALPLRLPGANEQYF
TGCAGCGTTGCCCTACCTCTTCGACTTCCCGGTGCAAACGAGCAGTACTTC
>NA|TRBJ1-1|TRBV10-2|NA
CASGGPTNTEAFF
TGCGCCAGCGGAGGGCCGACTAACACTGAAGCTTTCTTT
>NA|TRBJ1-3|TRBV6-6|NA
CAGNQGLGNTIYF
TGTGCCGGCAACCAGGGGCTGGGAAACACCATATATTTT
>NA|TRBJ2-5|TRBV30|NA
CAWTFGGQGETQYF
TGTGCCTGGACCTTCGGGGGGCAGGGAGAGACCCAGTACTTC
>NA|TRBJ2-1|TRBV11-3|NA
CASSLSVIGEQFF
TGTGCCAGCAGCTTATCAGTTATTGGTGAGCAGTTCTTC
>TRBD1|TRBJ2-6|TRBV19|NA
CASSYTGGTGANVLTF
TGTGCCAGTAGCTATACAGGGGGAACTGGGGCCAACGTCCTGACTTTC
>NA|TRBJ2-7|TRBV4-1|NA
CASSQPVRRATTYEQYF
TGCGCCAGCAGCCAACCAGTCCGGCGGGCAACCACCTACGAGCAGTACTTC
>NA|TRBJ2-5|TRBV11-2|NA
CASSLDPAVLKTQYF
TGTGCCAGCAGCTTAGATCCCGCGGTTTTAAAGACCCAGTACTTC
>TRBD2|TRBJ2-1|TRBV10-2|few
CASSEQSGGAGEQFF
TGCGCCAGCAGTGAGCAAAGCGGGGGGGCAGGTGAGCAGTTCTTC
>NA|TRBJ1-2|TRBV6-1|few
CASSELPSGLQGYGYTF
TGTGCCAGCAGTGAGCTTCCCTCAGGGCTGCAAGGATATGGCTACACCTTC
>NA|TRBJ1-6|TRBV2|NA
CASLARRRNPNSPLHF
TGTGCCAGCCTCGCCCGGAGACGGAATCCAAATTCACCCCTCCACTTT
>NA|TRBJ2-7|TRBV5-4|NA
CASSLGLVGSEQYF
TGTGCCAGCAGCTTGGGACTAGTCGGGAGCGAGCAGTACTTC
>TRBD1|TRBJ2-7|TRBV7-9|NA
CASSFGQGAWEQYF
TGTGCCAGCAGCTTCGGACAGGGGGCTTGGGAGCAGTACTTC